This T cell receptor beta chain appears in the sequencing data of a study of blood T cell repertoires in COVID-19. Data came from immunoSEQ multiplex PCR; TCRdb stores just in-frame clones and leaves some out. This table has about 150,000 clones, approximately 82% appearing once. From germline, CDR1 is SGDLS and CDR2 YYNGEE. Trimming shortened V by 0 bases and J by 4 bases, and 19 bases separated the two germline ends. This CDR3 is built from 17 residues. The specimen was peripheral blood. V gene TRBV9 combines with J gene TRBJ2-5, with D perhaps matching TRBD2 (6 bases). The receptor was isolated from a woman aged 45-65 years in a cohort sampled during active or convalescent COVID-19. The CDR3 DNA reads TGTGCCAGCAGCGTAGCGGCAATGGACTACCGTAGAGAGACCCAGTACTTC. Residues: CASSVAAMDYRRETQYF.